This TCR beta chain was recovered during a study of CD8 T cells in ankylosing spondylitis. This clonotype has ten or more counts. The antigen is undetermined. Findings and caveats of the study: What appeared characteristic of ankylosing spondylitis blood was a TCR beta motif of 7 or 8 highly homologous variants. Disease-linked clones bore a CD8+ phenotype, appearing relatively rarely in peripheral blood. Reportedly, disease-linked clones are significantly enriched in ankylosing spondylitis patients' matched synovial fluid. Prior work had noted some motif variants in reactive arthritis blood and synovial fluid.

Trimming removed 3 bases from V and 3 bases from J; junction bases left unmatched: 7. The CDR3 loop spans 16 amino acids. Germline CDR1 and CDR2: SGHDT and YYEEEE. TCRdb re-analysed the 5' RACE reads in MiXCR, keeping a single row per CDR3 protein. This table holds 200,000 or so distinct CDR3 sequences, under 15% found once. The sample comprised blood, either unsorted or a sorted T cell fraction (not recorded which). This clonotype was obtained from a female donor with ankylosing spondylitis or in good health (not recorded which). The chain uses TRBV5-6 and TRBJ2-7; TRBD2 aligns across 12 bases. CDR3 nucleotides: TGTGCCAGCAGCTACCGACTAGCGGGAGTCTTCTACGAGCAGTACTTC. This sequence encodes CASSYRLAGVFYEQYF.